These T cell receptor beta chains were read from a single sample in a study of early T cells in non-severe SARS-CoV-2 infection. TCRdb re-called the 5' RACE reads through MiXCR, storing one row per CDR3 protein. Of about 61,000 distinct CDR3 sequences listed, 10% to 13% are singletons. Sequencing was carried out using whole blood. These receptors were obtained from an adult who was a healthcare worker with PCR-confirmed SARS-CoV-2 infection or an uninfected control (not recorded which). The CDR3 runs from the conserved cysteine through the conserved F or W. D genes are given only for firm matches. Clone size, where shown, is once, few, many, or a class for clones that have expanded.

>TRBD1|TRBJ2-7|TRBV6-5|many
CASSSPGQGSHEQYF
TGTGCCAGCAGTTCCCCGGGACAGGGGAGCCACGAGCAGTACTTC
>-|TRBJ2-3|TRBV7-2|few
CASSLARGDTQYF
TGTGCCAGCAGCTTAGCAAGGGGAGATACGCAGTATTTT
>-|TRBJ1-1|TRBV10-3|many
CAIGWGNTEAFF
TGTGCCATCGGGTGGGGGAACACTGAAGCTTTCTTT
>-|TRBJ2-1|TRBV20-1|many
CSAGGAGYNEQFF
TGCAGTGCTGGGGGGGCAGGGTACAATGAGCAGTTCTTC
>-|TRBJ2-1|TRBV7-6|many
CASSLFGQGHNEQFF
TGTGCCAGCAGCTTATTCGGGCAGGGACACAATGAGCAGTTCTTC
>TRBD1|TRBJ2-5|TRBV7-9|-
CASSAGSTGGETQYF
TGTGCCAGCAGCGCAGGGTCTACAGGGGGAGAGACCCAGTACTTC
>-|TRBJ2-7|TRBV12-3/TRBV12-4|many
CASSFWTQPYEQYF
TGTGCCAGCAGTTTCTGGACACAACCCTACGAGCAGTACTTC
>-|TRBJ2-3|TRBV12-3/TRBV12-4|few
CASSLRSTDTQYF
TGTGCCAGCAGTTTACGAAGCACAGATACGCAGTATTTT
>-|TRBJ1-4|TRBV29-1|many
CSVAKGGPINEKLFF
TGCAGCGTCGCCAAAGGTGGGCCGATCAATGAAAAACTGTTTTTT
>-|TRBJ2-6|TRBV21-1|many
CASTARRSSGANVLTF
TGTGCCAGCACGGCCAGGCGAAGCTCTGGGGCCAACGTCCTGACTTTC
>TRBD1|TRBJ2-3|TRBV4-3|many
CASSQEGTGRTDTQYF
TGCGCCAGCAGCCAAGAAGGGACAGGCCGCACAGATACGCAGTATTTT
>TRBD1|TRBJ1-5|TRBV30|many
CAWSHSTGEQPQHF
TGTGCCTGGAGTCACTCGACAGGGGAACAGCCCCAGCATTTT
>TRBD1|TRBJ1-2|TRBV6-5|many
CASSGQGGAPPYGYTF
TGTGCCAGCAGTGGACAGGGAGGTGCCCCCCCCTATGGCTACACCTTC
>-|TRBJ1-2|TRBV7-8|many
CASSQEGRPNYGYTF
TGTGCCAGCAGCCAGGAGGGTAGACCTAACTATGGCTACACCTTC
>-|TRBJ1-2|TRBV9|many
CASSDGQNYGYTF
TGTGCCAGCAGCGACGGACAGAACTATGGCTACACCTTC